Listed below are T cell receptor beta chains from one sample, sequenced in a study of identical twins. TCRdb analysed the 5' RACE reads with MiXCR anew, one entry per CDR3 protein. Of hundreds of thousands of distinct CDR3 sequences listed, 21% are singletons. Separately, the same data were catalogued under a study of T cells expressing NK-cell markers.

Sample: PBMCs. Receptors were obtained from a young woman in good health. CDR3s include the opening cysteine and the closing phenylalanine or tryptophan. Each record gives: D gene, J gene, V gene, clone size, CDR3 DNA, CDR3 protein. The D gene is left open where the match is weak. The size entry is marked missing in some rows and otherwise reads once, few, many or a size class.

d_call: .
j_call: TRBJ2-5
v_call: TRBV12-3/TRBV12-4
clone_size: .
cdr3_nt: TGTGCCAGCAGTTTAATCTCCGGGATCCAGTACTTC
cdr3_aa: CASSLISGIQYF

d_call: .
j_call: TRBJ2-4
v_call: TRBV5-1
clone_size: few
cdr3_nt: TGCGCCAGCAGCTTTTCACAGGGCGTGAACATTCAGTACTTC
cdr3_aa: CASSFSQGVNIQYF

d_call: TRBD1
j_call: TRBJ1-2
v_call: TRBV6-5
clone_size: .
cdr3_nt: TGTGCCAGCAGTTACAGGGACAGGGTTGCTTACACCTTC
cdr3_aa: CASSYRDRVAYTF

d_call: TRBD1
j_call: TRBJ2-7
v_call: TRBV12-3/TRBV12-4
clone_size: many
cdr3_nt: TGTGCCAGCAGCCTAGGGTTGGGACAGAGAAACGAGCAGTACTTC
cdr3_aa: CASSLGLGQRNEQYF

d_call: .
j_call: TRBJ2-3
v_call: TRBV10-3
clone_size: .
cdr3_nt: TGTGCCATCAGTGAGTCGACTCTGCGAGTGGGCACAGATACGCAGTATTTT
cdr3_aa: CAISESTLRVGTDTQYF

d_call: TRBD2
j_call: TRBJ2-3
v_call: TRBV5-6
clone_size: .
cdr3_nt: TGTGCCAGCAGCTCCGGACTAGCAATATACACAGATACGCAGTATTTT
cdr3_aa: CASSSGLAIYTDTQYF

d_call: .
j_call: TRBJ2-5
v_call: TRBV20-1
clone_size: .
cdr3_nt: TGCAGTGCTAGAGGATGGGAGACCCAGTACTTC
cdr3_aa: CSARGWETQYF

d_call: .
j_call: TRBJ2-7
v_call: TRBV6-6
clone_size: .
cdr3_nt: TGTGCCAGCAGTTACAGACTGAACTACGAGCAGTACTTC
cdr3_aa: CASSYRLNYEQYF

d_call: .
j_call: TRBJ1-2
v_call: TRBV20-1
clone_size: .
cdr3_nt: TGCAGTGCTAGTCAGCATGGCTACACCTTC
cdr3_aa: CSASQHGYTF

d_call: .
j_call: TRBJ2-3
v_call: TRBV20-1
clone_size: .
cdr3_nt: TGCAGTGCTAGATCCCCCATGACGAATACGCAGTATTTT
cdr3_aa: CSARSPMTNTQYF